Below are 6 T cell receptor beta chains sequenced from a single sample in a study of blood T cell repertoires in COVID-19. TCRdb's table, derived via immunoSEQ multiplex PCR, lists solely in-frame clones and lacks some. The sample has fewer than 250,000 clones, roughly four fifths seen once. Sample: peripheral blood. The receptor source for this set is an elderly woman with acute or convalescent COVID-19.

In its sample, this clone was seen a few times. V is TRBV3-1 (or the pseudogene TRBV3-2) and J is TRBJ2-7; D might be TRBD2 (6 bases). V lost 1 base to trimming and J lost 2 bases, with 18 bases between them. CDR3 size: 17 residues. Germline V gene sequence: CDR1 LGHDT, CDR2 YNNKEL (reference sequence). The chain's CDR3 is CASSQGRSGRNPYEQYF. CDR3 in DNA: TGTGCCAGCAGCCAAGGTAGGTCCGGGAGAAACCCCTACGAGCAGTACTTC.

This rearrangement joins TRBV3-1 (or the pseudogene TRBV3-2) to TRBJ2-2; a weak D match, TRBD1 (6 bases). Trimming took off 4 bases at V and 3 bases at J, with 12 bases between the two ends. CDR3 length: 15 residues. CDR1 LGHDT and CDR2 YNNKEL come from the germline V gene (reference sequence). Here the CDR3 DNA reads TGTGCCAGCAGCCCCCGGGACATTGACACCGGGGAGCTGTTTTTT. It translates to CASSPRDIDTGELFF.

The chain uses TRBV11-2 and TRBJ1-2, with D possibly matching TRBD1 (5 bases). Trimming took off 5 bases at V and 5 bases at J, with 18 bases between the two ends. Germline-derived CDR1 and CDR2 are SGHAT and FQNNGV. This CDR3 has 15 amino acids. CDR3 in amino acids: CASSPPTQGDYGYTF. CDR3 coding DNA: TGTGCCAGCAGCCCCCCCACGCAGGGTGATTATGGCTACACCTTC.

Only one count was recorded for this clone. The V and J genes are TRBV19 and TRBJ2-2; TRBD1 is a possible D gene (5 bases). This CDR3 region has 15 residues. CDR1 and CDR2 (germline): LNHDA, SQIVND (reference sequence). V was clipped by 8 bases and J by 4 bases, with 17 bases between them. The CDR3 DNA follows: TGTGCCAGTCAATCAGGCAGGGTGAGCACCGGGGAGCTGTTTTTT. Protein sequence: CASQSGRVSTGELFF.

This CDR3 is CSATGADTQYF. The CDR3 DNA sequence: TGCAGTGCGACAGGGGCAGATACGCAGTATTTT. This chain joins TRBV20-1 and TRBJ2-3; 8 bases are a match to TRBD1. Per germline, CDR1 DFQATT and CDR2 SNEGSKA (reference sequence). The V gene end was trimmed by 6 bases and the J gene end by 4 bases; junction bases not matched to a gene: 0. CDR3 length: 11 residues.

The genes are TRBV9 and TRBJ2-1, with TRBD2 matching 12 bases. This CDR3 spans 16 amino acids. Germline V lookup: CDR1 SGDLS, CDR2 YYNGEE. V was clipped by 0 bases and J by 8 bases; unmatched bases: 6. The CDR3 coding sequence is TGTGCCAGCAGCGTAGTTGCTAGCGGGGGGGCAGATGAGCAGTTCTTC. Its translation: CASSVVASGGADEQFF.